The 11 T cell receptor beta chains reported below all come from one sample, sequenced in a study of T-cell memory formation after mild COVID-19. Each CDR3 protein gets one entry after TCRdb re-called the 5' RACE reads with MiXCR. The data contain about 350,000 distinct CDR3 sequences, roughly 20% of them singletons. The sample consisted of PBMCs or a T cell subset sorted from them (not recorded which). The source is a man younger than 30 who had mild COVID-19 (a few samples of this study predate the infection). Cell type and time point are not known.

The chain links TRBV7-2 to TRBJ2-7, with a weak D call TRBD1 (5 bases). Germline V lookup: CDR1 SGHTA, CDR2 FQGNSA. The V gene lost 3 bases and the J gene lost 2 bases, with 14 bases spanning the gap. The CDR3 runs 15 residues. This chain's CDR3 is CASSFLAGLTYEQYF. As DNA, the CDR3 is TGTGCCAGCAGCTTTCTGGCAGGGCTGACCTACGAGCAGTACTTC.

V usage is TRBV5-1 and J usage is TRBJ1-4; perhaps TRBD1 as D (5 bases). The CDR3 runs to 14 residues. In germline, CDR1 is SGHRS, CDR2 YFSETQ. With 2 bases removed from V and 7 bases from J, the gap between germline ends came to 12 bases. CDR3 nucleotides: TGCGCCAGCAGCTTCCTAGAGGGGAGTGAAAAACTGTTTTTT. Amino acid sequence: CASSFLEGSEKLFF.

Ten or more counts support this clonotype. The rearrangement joins TRBV7-2 to TRBJ1-1; 9 bases are a match to TRBD1. This CDR3 comprises 14 residues. The germline V gene encodes CDR1 SGHTA and CDR2 FQGNSA. V trimming: 5 bases; J trimming: 7 bases; junction bases outside the gene matches: 8. The CDR3 is CASSTRQGEVEAFF. CDR3 bases: TGTGCCAGCAGCACCAGACAGGGGGAGGTTGAAGCTTTCTTT.

The CDR3 DNA reads as TGTGCCAGCAGCTCGCAAAAAGCGGGGACGACCTACAATGAGCAGTTCTTC. Amino acid sequence: CASSSQKAGTTYNEQFF. V gene TRBV11-2 combines with J gene TRBJ2-1; the match to TRBD2 covers 7 bases. Germline loops: CDR1 SGHAT, CDR2 FQNNGV. V lost 4 bases and J lost 2; bases outside the gene matches: 11. This CDR3 comprises 17 residues.

The genes are TRBV5-1 and TRBJ2-6; the D is unclear. Germline loops: CDR1 SGHRS, CDR2 YFSETQ. V shed 2 bases and J shed 0 bases, with 6 bases lying between them. The CDR3 extends over 15 amino acids. CDR3 sequence: CASSFSVSGANVLTF. The CDR3 DNA reads as TGCGCCAGCAGCTTCTCAGTCTCTGGGGCCAACGTCCTGACTTTC.

As for this clonotype: The junction does not match germline at one end; this may be a read error. This chain uses TRBV7-3 with TRBJ2-2, with D perhaps assigned TRBD1 or TRBD2 (6 bases each). Germline CDR1 SGHTA, CDR2 FQGTGA. The CDR3 has 16 residues. The CDR3 DNA reads as TGTGCCAGCAGCCGGGGGCCTAGCCCTGACACCGGTGAGCTGTTTTTT. This translates into CASSRGPSPDTGELFF.

This chain links TRBV29-1 with TRBJ1-1, with 9 bases matching TRBD1. Trimming removed 4 bases from V and 11 bases from J; junction bases left unmatched: 8. Germline lookup yields CDR1 SQVTM and CDR2 ANQGSEA. The CDR3 runs 12 residues. The CDR3 nucleotides are TGCAGCGTTGCCGAGGACAGGGGATTGGCTTTCTTT. Amino acid sequence: CSVAEDRGLAFF.

The CDR3 loop reads CASSPRGPSSYNEQFF. Written as DNA, the CDR3 is TGTGCCAGCAGCCCCAGGGGGCCAAGCTCCTACAATGAGCAGTTCTTC. The chain couples TRBV11-1 to TRBJ2-1, with TRBD1 matching over 8 bases. CDR1 and CDR2 (germline): SGHAT, FQDESV (reference sequence). The CDR3 spans 16 residues. The ends lost 5 bases at V and 0 bases at J; junction bases unmatched: 6. The full variable domain, completed using reference TRBV11-1 and TRBJ2-1, is EAEVAQSPRYKITEKSQAVAFWCDPISGHATLYWYRQILGQGPELLVQFQDESVVDDSQLPKDRFSAERLKGVDSTLKIQPAELGDSAMYLCASSPRGPSSYNEQFFGPGTRLTVL.

This chain uses TRBV6-2 or TRBV6-3 with TRBJ2-7, with D possibly TRBD1 on 5 matching bases. CDR3 length: 11 residues. Trimming cost V 5 bases and J 7 bases, with 9 bases left between them. Germline-derived CDR1 and CDR2 are MNHEY and SVGEGT. CDR3: CASSRQMEQYF. CDR3 in DNA: TGTGCCAGCAGTCGACAGATGGAGCAGTACTTC.

This clonotype showed up just a few times. J is TRBJ2-3 and V is TRBV7-3; 8 bases align to TRBD2. CDR1 is SGHTA and CDR2 is FQGTGA in the germline V gene. This CDR3 spans 19 amino acids. Trimming removed 0 bases from V and 1 base from J; junction bases left unmatched: 12. CDR3 loop: CASSLTGLVPSTRTDTQYF. The CDR3 nucleotides are TGTGCCAGCAGCTTAACGGGACTAGTCCCGTCAACCCGCACAGATACGCAGTATTTT.

The chain carries TRBV14 and TRBJ2-7; D could derive from TRBD1 or TRBD2 (5 bases each). Per germline, CDR1 SGHDN and CDR2 FVKESK. The CDR3 totals 15 residues. Between the trimmed V and J ends, which lost 4 bases and 6 bases, there was a span of 19 bases. CDR3 protein: CASSRRDGGLIEQYF. CDR3 DNA: TGTGCCAGCAGCCGTCGGGACGGTGGTTTGATCGAGCAGTACTTC.